This TCR beta chain is drawn from a study of T cell responses to AZD1222 COVID-19 vaccine. On this clone itself: What it binds is unknown.

Broader study findings: Among those given AZD1222, only 6 or 7 were seropositive at baseline.

The CDR3 loop spans 15 amino acids. Germline trimming cut 4 bases from V and 5 bases from J; bases unmatched to any gene: 10. Germline V CDR1 and CDR2: SGDLS, YYNGEE. Method: immunoSEQ multiplex PCR; TCRdb's copy keeps in-frame clones and lacks some. The sample holds about 140,000 clones, around 90% seen once. The rearrangement links TRBV9 to TRBJ2-7; 9 nucleotides agree with TRBD1. The sample consisted of peripheral blood, taken on day 0 of AZD1222 vaccination. The sequence came from an adult in good health. DNA of the CDR3: TGTGCCAGCAGCCCGAGGGGGGACAGGGTCAACGAGCAGTACTTC. Protein: CASSPRGDRVNEQYF.